This paragraph reports one T cell receptor (beta chain). The record originates from a study of cytomegalovirus exposure and HLA in healthy donors. The length of the CDR3 is 11 residues. Germline-derived CDR1 and CDR2 are MNHEY and SVGAGI. Trimming shortened V by 8 bases and J by 5 bases, and 9 bases separated the two germline ends. PCR was performed using 60 Vbeta and 13 Jbeta primers. Generated by immunoSEQ multiplex PCR, the TCRdb table keeps only in-frame clones and is missing some. The sample holds 120,000 or so clones, around 79% seen once. The receptor was isolated from a young woman in good health and CMV-seronegative. The sequenced sample was PBMCs. The chain combines TRBV6-5 with TRBJ1-1; D remains ambiguous. The CDR3 protein is CASGPGTEAFF. DNA of the CDR3: TGTGCCAGCGGGCCGGGGACTGAAGCTTTCTTT.